The clone carrying this TCR beta chain came up many times. Its antigen is still unknown. This record belongs to a study of post-analysis software for immune sequencing data. Whole-study context: Recorded subtypes: relapsing-remitting, secondary progressive, progressive-relapsing; some patients unannotated.

Each TCR beta cDNA library carried unique molecular identifiers. When roughly 1 to 10 million T cells were used, they gave roughly 490,000 cDNA molecules. TCRdb re-derived calls from the PCR reads in MiXCR, one entry per CDR3 protein. The table includes about 260,000 distinct CDR3 sequences, 36% detected once. The study, taken as a whole, reports: In patients, TRBV5-6, TRBV5-1 and TRBV20-1 belonged to four or five TRBV segments found more frequently than in controls. Normalized Chao1 diversity in multiple sclerosis patients fell significantly below that of controls. Samples made in the same batch grouped tightly together by F measure.

The CDR3 runs to 16 residues. CDR1 DFQATT and CDR2 SNEGSKA come from the germline V gene (reference sequence). V was pared by 1 base and J by 7 bases, with 12 bases of the junction left unmatched. V usage is TRBV20-1 and J usage is TRBJ2-1; TRBD2 matches 8 bases. The sequence was collected from a girl aged 5 to 17 with multiple sclerosis. Sequencing was carried out using blood. Here the CDR3 DNA reads TGCAGTGCTAGAGCTAGAGCCCGGGAGGGAGGGAATGAGCAGTTCTTC. Its protein is CSARARAREGGNEQFF.